The next 5 T cell receptor beta chains were all read from a single sample in a study of blood T cell repertoires in COVID-19. Libraries were prepared by immunoSEQ multiplex PCR; TCRdb keeps only in-frame clonotypes and omits some of them. In the table there are just over 300,000 clones, 85% to 90% of which are singletons. Sequenced: PBMCs or T cells enriched from blood (not recorded which). These receptor sequences come from a man aged 30-40 years who had recovered from COVID-19.

The chain uses TRBV25-1 and TRBJ2-7; 7 positions match TRBD2. The CDR3 has 14 amino acids. Germline CDR1 and CDR2: MGHDK and SYGVNS. Unmatched junction bases numbered 11, after V lost 7 bases and J lost 5 bases. The DNA of the CDR3 is TGTGCCAGCATGGGGGGGACGGACTACCACGAGCAGTACTTC. Its protein product is CASMGGTDYHEQYF.

This sequence joins TRBV19 and TRBJ1-2, with 8 bases identical to TRBD1. J was trimmed by 4 bases and V by 5 bases; bases with no gene match: 3. CDR1 is LNHDA and CDR2 is SQIVND in the germline V gene (reference sequence). The CDR3 covers 13 residues. The CDR3 bases are TGTGCCAGTAGTGCACAGGGGGGCTATGGCTACACCTTC. Protein product: CASSAQGGYGYTF.

V gene TRBV29-1 combines with J gene TRBJ2-3, with unresolved D. V lost 1 base and J 1 base, leaving 12 bases between the germline ends. Germline V gives CDR1 SQVTM, CDR2 ANQGSEA. The CDR3 sequence is 15 residues long. CDR3 nucleotides: TGCAGCGTTGAAGGAACTTTTCTAGGCACAGATACGCAGTATTTT. Amino acids: CSVEGTFLGTDTQYF.

The chain carries TRBV10-2 and TRBJ1-6; D not certain. CDR1 and CDR2 (germline): WSHSY, SAAADI. There are 14 residues in the CDR3. V gave up 2 bases and J gave up 3 bases, with 5 bases separating them. The CDR3 DNA follows: TGCGCCAGCAGTGAGACCAGCTATAATTCACCCCTCCACTTT. Amino acids: CASSETSYNSPLHF.

The chain couples TRBV5-1 to TRBJ1-2; TRBD1 agrees at 10 bases. This CDR3 is built from 16 residues. Germline V gene lookup returns CDR1 SGHRS and CDR2 YFSETQ. With 0 bases clipped from V and 7 bases from J, the junction kept 9 bases outside the gene matches. CDR3 region: CASSLGWGQGIGGYTF. The CDR3 bases are TGCGCCAGCAGCTTGGGTTGGGGACAGGGGATAGGTGGCTACACCTTC.